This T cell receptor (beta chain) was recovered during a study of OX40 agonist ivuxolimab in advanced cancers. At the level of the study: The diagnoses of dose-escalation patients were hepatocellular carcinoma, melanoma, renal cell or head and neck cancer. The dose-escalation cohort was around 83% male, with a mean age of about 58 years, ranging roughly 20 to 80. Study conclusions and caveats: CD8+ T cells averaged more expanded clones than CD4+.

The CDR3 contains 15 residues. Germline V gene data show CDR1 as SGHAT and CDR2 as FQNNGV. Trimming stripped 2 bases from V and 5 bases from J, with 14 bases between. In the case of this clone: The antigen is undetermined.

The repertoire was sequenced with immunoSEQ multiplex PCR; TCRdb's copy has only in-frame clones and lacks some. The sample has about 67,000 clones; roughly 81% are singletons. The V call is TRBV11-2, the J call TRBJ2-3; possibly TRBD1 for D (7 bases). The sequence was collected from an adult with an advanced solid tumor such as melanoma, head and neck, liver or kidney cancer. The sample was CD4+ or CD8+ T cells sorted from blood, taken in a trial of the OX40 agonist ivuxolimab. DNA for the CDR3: TGTGCCAGCAGCTTAAATCGGCAGGGGGGAGATACGCAGTATTTT. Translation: CASSLNRQGGDTQYF.